This T cell receptor (beta chain) was recovered during a study of CD8+ T cells in alopecia areata. Study-wide context: Tofacitinib administration to treated patients was oral, at 5 to 10 mg twice daily. General study points: Researchers reported that TCR sharing among patients proved less clear than in mice, possibly HLA-linked.

Both CD4+ and CD8+ T cells were separated by sorting PBMCs. The V gene's germline CDR1 is SNHLY and CDR2 FYNNEI. This CDR3 region has 16 residues. V dropped 4 bases and J dropped 0 bases, with 15 bases sitting between them. It was cDNA, reverse transcribed from extracted RNA, that served as the sequencing template. Generated by immunoSEQ multiplex PCR, the TCRdb table keeps only in-frame clones and is missing some. The sample has 110,000 to 150,000 clones; around 51% are singletons. As regards this clone: Its antigen is unknown.

The chain is built from TRBV2 and TRBJ2-5; D is ambiguous. The input for sequencing was CD4+ T cells sorted from blood, taken at week 0. The receptor comes from a human donor with alopecia areata. CDR3 sequence: CASSGIREPYQETQYF. The CDR3 DNA follows: TGTGCCAGCAGTGGGATTCGAGAACCGTACCAAGAGACCCAGTACTTC. The full variable domain, completed using reference TRBV2 and TRBJ2-5, is EPEVTQTPSHQVTQMGQEVILRCVPISNHLYFYWYRQILGQKVEFLVSFYNNEISEKSEIFDDQFSVERPDGSNFTLKIRSTKLEDSAMYFCASSGIREPYQETQYFGPGTRLLVL.